The clone carrying this TCR beta chain was recorded once. The source of the sample is a study of blood T cell repertoires in COVID-19. Study-wide background: From the United States, Italy and Spain came samples of acute and convalescent COVID-19.

The germline CDR1 and CDR2 sequences are MGHDK and SYGVNS. The CDR3 contains 14 residues. The V gene lost 5 bases and the J gene lost 7 bases, with 15 bases spanning the gap. Profiling relied on immunoSEQ multiplex PCR, and the TCRdb table lists in-frame clones only, not all of them. The sample carries about 400,000 clones, approximately 87% recorded once. V and J are TRBV25-1 and TRBJ2-1; D is unresolved. The receptor was derived from a man in his forties in a cohort exposed to, infected with or recovered from COVID-19 (not recorded which). Sequenced input: PBMCs or T cells enriched from blood (not recorded which). The CDR3 protein is CASSSAVLHNEQFF. CDR3 nucleotide sequence: TGTGCCAGCAGTAGCGCTGTATTGCATAATGAGCAGTTCTTC.